Below, 17 T cell receptor beta chains from the same sample are listed, as sequenced in a study of blood T cell repertoires in COVID-19. Measured with immunoSEQ multiplex PCR; TCRdb has only the in-frame clones, and not every one. Among 95,000 to 150,000 clones listed, around 90% were seen once. Sequenced sample: peripheral blood. These receptor sequences come from a man aged 50 to 59 with COVID-19, enrolled during active disease.

The chain uses TRBV7-3 and TRBJ2-5, with D unclear. The CDR3 is made up of 13 amino acids. Trimming stripped 1 base from V and 6 bases from J, with 9 bases between. CDR1 is SGHTA, CDR2 FQGTGA, per germline. The CDR3, as DNA: TGTGCCAGCAGCTTAAGAAGTAGCCAGACCCAGTACTTC. It encodes CASSLRSSQTQYF.

The V gene is TRBV2, the J gene TRBJ2-3, with TRBD2 matching over 8 bases. The junction had 13 bases not matched to a gene; V was cut back by 6 bases and J by 2 bases. The CDR3 consists of 17 residues. Germline V lookup: CDR1 SNHLY, CDR2 FYNNEI. CDR3 sequence: CASSSPRSGSYTDTQYF. The CDR3, as DNA: TGTGCCAGCAGCTCCCCGAGAAGCGGGAGCTACACAGATACGCAGTATTTT.

CDR3 DNA sequence: TGTGCCAGCAGCTTAACGGGTGGTAGCTCAGAAAACCAAGAGACCCAGTACTTC. Amino acid sequence: CASSLTGGSSENQETQYF. The V gene is TRBV7-3, the J gene TRBJ2-5; D remains unclear. The CDR3 runs 18 residues. V dropped 0 bases and J dropped 0 bases, with 17 bases sitting between them. Germline V gives CDR1 SGHTA, CDR2 FQGTGA.

The chain uses TRBV5-1 and TRBJ2-5; the match to TRBD1 covers 7 bases. V trimming: 4 bases; J trimming: 5 bases; junction bases outside the gene matches: 8. Germline V CDR1 and CDR2: SGHRS, YFSETQ. The CDR3 is 14 residues long. CDR3 sequence: CASSRGQPLETQYF. The CDR3 coding sequence is TGCGCCAGCAGCCGGGGACAGCCCTTGGAGACCCAGTACTTC. Drawing the rest from reference TRBV5-1 and TRBJ2-5, the complete variable domain is KAGVTQTPRYLIKTRGQQVTLSCSPISGHRSVSWYQQTPGQGLQFLFEYFSETQRNKGNFPGRFSGRQFSNSRSEMNVSTLELGDSALYLCASSRGQPLETQYFGPGTRLLVL.

The chain couples TRBV3-1 (or the pseudogene TRBV3-2) to TRBJ2-5; the D is unclear. The CDR3 covers 13 residues. Germline lookup yields CDR1 LGHDT and CDR2 YNNKEL (reference sequence). Trimming left V 0 bases short and J 4 bases short, with 6 bases between. The chain's CDR3 is CASSQESVETQYF. In nucleotides, the CDR3 is TGTGCCAGCAGCCAAGAGTCGGTAGAGACCCAGTACTTC.

The gene calls are TRBV4-1 and TRBJ2-3; D may be TRBD2 (6 bases). This CDR3 is built from 14 residues. Trimming took 4 bases from V and 2 from J, leaving 10 bases between them. Germline V gene data show CDR1 as MGHRA and CDR2 as YSYEKL. The CDR3 nucleotides read TGCGCCAGCAGCCGCGGGGACTTCACAGATACGCAGTATTTT. This encodes CASSRGDFTDTQYF.

The chain joins TRBV2 to TRBJ2-6; 13 bases are shared with TRBD2. The germline CDR1 and CDR2 sequences are SNHLY and FYNNEI. Germline trimming cut 4 bases from V and 0 bases from J; bases unmatched to any gene: 6. The CDR3 extends over 19 amino acids. This CDR3 reads CASSAGLAGALSGANVLTF. The CDR3 DNA follows: TGTGCCAGCAGTGCCGGACTAGCGGGAGCCCTCTCTGGGGCCAACGTCCTGACTTTC. The complete variable domain, with remaining parts taken from reference TRBV2 and TRBJ2-6, reads EPEVTQTPSHQVTQMGQEVILRCVPISNHLYFYWYRQILGQKVEFLVSFYNNEISEKSEIFDDQFSVERPDGSNFTLKIRSTKLEDSAMYFCASSAGLAGALSGANVLTFGAGSRLTVL.

The chain is built from TRBV6-6 and TRBJ1-3, with D unclear. Germline loops: CDR1 MNHNY, CDR2 SVGAGI (reference sequence). The CDR3 has 15 amino acids. Trimming shortened V by 6 bases and J by 0 bases, and 12 bases separated the two germline ends. The CDR3 bases are TGTGCCAGCAGGGAACAGAGTTCCTCTGGAAACACCATATATTTT. Its translation is CASREQSSSGNTIYF.

V and J are TRBV6-5 and TRBJ1-5, with D unclear. In germline, CDR1 is MNHEY, CDR2 SVGAGI. The CDR3 runs to 12 residues. V was trimmed by 5 bases and J by 11 bases, leaving 13 bases between them. The CDR3 loop is CASSREPPAQHF. DNA of the CDR3: TGTGCCAGCAGTCGCGAGCCCCCGGCCCAGCATTTT.

The J gene is TRBJ1-1, the V gene TRBV7-9; D is unclear. V was shortened by 2 bases and J by 3 bases, with 7 bases between the two germline ends. CDR3 length: 13 residues. Germline CDR1 SEHNR, CDR2 FQNEAQ (reference sequence). CDR3 nucleotide sequence: TGTGCCAGCAGCTTAATTGCGGACACTGAAGCTTTCTTT. Encoded protein: CASSLIADTEAFF.

This chain connects TRBV7-3 to TRBJ1-1; D is uncertain. The V end lost 2 bases, the J end lost 5 bases, and 9 bases lay between the germline ends. Germline assignment: CDR1 SGHTA and CDR2 FQGTGA. The CDR3 runs to 13 residues. CDR3 loop: CASSLQVRTEAFF. The CDR3 DNA sequence: TGTGCCAGCAGCTTACAGGTCCGAACTGAAGCTTTCTTT.

The rearrangement joins TRBV18 to TRBJ2-7; D possibly corresponds to TRBD1 (5 bases). CDR3 length: 15 residues. Between the trimmed V and J ends, which lost 1 base and 2 bases, there was a span of 12 bases. CDR1 is KGHSH and CDR2 is LQKENI in the germline V gene. DNA for the CDR3: TGTGCCAGCTCACCACGGCGGACGGACACCTACGAGCAGTACTTC. Translation: CASSPRRTDTYEQYF.

The CDR3 DNA is TGTGCCAGCAGCGCTCCGGGACAGGGGGCCGGGGAGCTGTTTTTT. Translated, it gives CASSAPGQGAGELFF. The genes are TRBV27 and TRBJ2-2, with 11 nucleotides matching TRBD1. The CDR3 totals 15 residues. J lost 6 bases, V lost 6 bases, and 6 bases had no gene match. Germline values: CDR1 MNHEY, CDR2 SMNVEV (reference sequence).

The chain combines TRBV7-9 with TRBJ1-2, with unresolved D. The CDR3 is made up of 12 amino acids. From germline, CDR1 is SEHNR and CDR2 FQNEAQ (reference sequence). V was cut by 4 bases and J by 3 bases, with 6 bases left in between. In nucleotides, the CDR3 is TGTGCCAGCAGCTCCCGGGACTATGGCTACACCTTC. Encoded protein: CASSSRDYGYTF.

The chain has TRBV6-2 or TRBV6-3 and TRBJ1-5, with D possibly being TRBD1 (6 bases). Germline V gene lookup returns CDR1 MNHEY and CDR2 SVGEGT. V lost 2 bases to trimming and J lost 0 bases, with 14 bases between them. The CDR3 sequence is 17 residues long. CDR3 loop: CASSYTLGGYSNQPQHF. In DNA, the CDR3 is TGTGCCAGCAGTTACACCCTTGGGGGCTATAGCAATCAGCCCCAGCATTTT.

The chain is built from TRBV6-1 and TRBJ1-4; possible D gene TRBD1, 6 bases. Germline V CDR1 and CDR2: MNHNS, SASEGT. CDR3 length equals 15 residues. Trimming took off 3 bases at V and 3 bases at J, with 11 bases between the two ends. The CDR3 DNA reads TGTGCCAGCAGTGACCGGGACACATCTAATGAAAAACTGTTTTTT. This sequence encodes CASSDRDTSNEKLFF.

The chain links TRBV5-6 to TRBJ1-1; D uncertain. The CDR3 runs to 14 residues. V lost 5 bases and J 1 base, leaving 12 bases between the germline ends. From germline, CDR1 is SGHDT and CDR2 YYEEEE. CDR3 loop: CASRLRTENTEAFF. The CDR3 nucleotides are TGTGCCAGCAGGCTTAGGACTGAGAACACTGAAGCTTTCTTT. Full variable domain (rest looked up from reference TRBV5-6 and TRBJ1-1): DAGVTQSPTHLIKTRGQQVTLRCSPKSGHDTVSWYQQALGQGPQFIFQYYEEEERQRGNFPDRFSGHQFPNYSSELNVNALLLGDSALYLCASRLRTENTEAFFGQGTRLTVV.